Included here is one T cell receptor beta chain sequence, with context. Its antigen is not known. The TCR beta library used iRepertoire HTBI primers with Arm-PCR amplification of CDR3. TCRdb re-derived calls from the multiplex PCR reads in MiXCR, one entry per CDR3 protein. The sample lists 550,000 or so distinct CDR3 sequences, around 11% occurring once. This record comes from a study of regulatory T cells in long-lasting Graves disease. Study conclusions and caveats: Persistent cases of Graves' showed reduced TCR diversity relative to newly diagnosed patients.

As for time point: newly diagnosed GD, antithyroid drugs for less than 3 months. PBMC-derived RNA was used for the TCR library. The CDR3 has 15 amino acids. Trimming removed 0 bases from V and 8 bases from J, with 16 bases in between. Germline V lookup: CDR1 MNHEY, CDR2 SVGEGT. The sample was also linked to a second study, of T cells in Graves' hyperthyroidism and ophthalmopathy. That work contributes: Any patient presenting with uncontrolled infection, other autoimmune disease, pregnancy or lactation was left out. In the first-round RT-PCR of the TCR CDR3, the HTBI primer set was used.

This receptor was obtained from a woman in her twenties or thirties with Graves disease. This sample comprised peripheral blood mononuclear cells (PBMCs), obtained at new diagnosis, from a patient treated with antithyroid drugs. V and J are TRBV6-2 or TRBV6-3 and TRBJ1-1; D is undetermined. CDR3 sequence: CASSYSTDSAYEAFF. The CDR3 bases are TGTGCCAGCAGTTACTCGACGGACTCCGCATACGAAGCTTTCTTT.